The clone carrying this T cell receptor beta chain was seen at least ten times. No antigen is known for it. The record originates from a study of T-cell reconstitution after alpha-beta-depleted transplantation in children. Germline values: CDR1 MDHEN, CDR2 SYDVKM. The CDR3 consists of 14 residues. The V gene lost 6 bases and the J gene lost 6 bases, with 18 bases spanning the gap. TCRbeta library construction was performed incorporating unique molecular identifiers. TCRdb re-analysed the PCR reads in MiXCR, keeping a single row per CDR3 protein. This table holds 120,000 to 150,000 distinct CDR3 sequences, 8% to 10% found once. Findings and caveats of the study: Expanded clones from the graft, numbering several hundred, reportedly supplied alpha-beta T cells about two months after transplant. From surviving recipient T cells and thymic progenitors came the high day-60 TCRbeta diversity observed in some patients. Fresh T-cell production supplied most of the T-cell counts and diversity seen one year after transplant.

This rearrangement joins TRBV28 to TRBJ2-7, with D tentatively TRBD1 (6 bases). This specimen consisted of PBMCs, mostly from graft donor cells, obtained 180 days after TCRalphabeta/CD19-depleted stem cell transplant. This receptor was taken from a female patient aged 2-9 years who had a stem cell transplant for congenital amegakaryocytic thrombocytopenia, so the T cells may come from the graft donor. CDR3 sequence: CASSVGVGALEQYF. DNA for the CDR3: TGTGCCAGCAGCGTGGGAGTGGGGGCTCTCGAGCAGTACTTC.